This note documents a single T cell receptor (beta chain) sequence. Its antigen is as yet unknown. Trimming removed 1 base from V and 4 bases from J, with 7 bases in between. Germline V gene lookup returns CDR1 ENHRY and CDR2 SYGVKD. The length of the CDR3 is 13 residues. Method: immunoSEQ multiplex PCR; TCRdb's copy keeps in-frame clones and lacks some. The sample has millions of clones, roughly nine tenths seen once. The sample belongs to a study of shared clonotypes between healthy human individuals. Study outcomes and limitations: Non-shared clonotypes had lower generation probabilities than clonotypes shared by all four sorted-subset donors. With several donors compared, 4.5% to 6.5% of naive CD4 clonotypes were shared.

What was sequenced was naive CD4+ T cells sorted from blood. Subset defined: CD45RA+ positively selected. The receptor comes from a man in his late teens or twenties in good health. The rearrangement joins TRBV10-3 to TRBJ1-1; D gene ambiguous. CDR3 sequence reads: CAISEYESTEAFF. CDR3 nucleotide sequence: TGTGCCATCAGTGAGTATGAAAGCACTGAAGCTTTCTTT.